The clone carrying this T cell receptor beta chain was observed a single time. Its antigen remains unidentified. The V and J ends lost 10 bases and 2 bases, in that order; junction bases with no gene match: 13. The length of the CDR3 is 15 residues. Germline V gene data show CDR1 as MNHEY and CDR2 as SVGAGI. The data stem from a study of T cell responses to AZD1222 COVID-19 vaccine. Method: immunoSEQ multiplex PCR; TCRdb's copy keeps in-frame clones and lacks some. The sample carries 150,000 or so clones, under 95% recorded once. Study-wide results and limits: Among the donors, most were white British and more were female, and clonal diversity was possibly underestimated. Reportedly, close to half of spike-specific TCRs are directed against unmutated variant regions. Spike-wide coverage was observed for vaccine-associated CD4 TCRs, with dominant responses at 160-218 and 743-854. It was only a handful of AZD1222 recipients who were seropositive at baseline.

V gene TRBV6-5 combines with J gene TRBJ1-1, with TRBD1 identical over 7 bases. The sequence derives from an adult in good health. The source material was peripheral blood, sampled on day 0 of AZD1222 vaccination. CDR3 sequence: CAILRTGMLNTEAFF. The CDR3 region has the DNA TGTGCCATCCTCCGGACAGGCATGCTCAACACTGAAGCTTTCTTT.